One and the same sample provided the 22 T cell receptor beta chains below, sequenced in a study of metastatic and nonmetastatic thyroid tumors. From the PCR reads, TCRdb re-called clones with MiXCR. The sample yields 14,000 to 15,000 clones, approximately 3.9% seen once. All patients were treatment-naive before thyroid surgery. The sequenced sample was tumor tissue. The receptor source for this set is a female donor with papillary thyroid cancer or a benign thyroid nodule (not recorded which). Some clones in this sample may be carry-over from other donors' samples.

The chain uses TRBV19 and TRBJ2-1; TRBD2 agrees at 10 bases. This CDR3 spans 15 amino acids. The germline V gene encodes CDR1 LNHDA and CDR2 SQIVND (reference sequence). Losses at the gene ends were 3 bases for V and 9 bases for J; bases not matched to a gene: 8. Here the CDR3 reads CASSISSGSRSEQFF. CDR3 DNA: TGTGCCAGTAGTATTTCTAGCGGGAGCCGGAGTGAGCAGTTCTTC.

This clone was recorded a few times. The chain joins TRBV20-1 to TRBJ2-3, with TRBD2 identical over 16 bases. The CDR3 extends over 19 amino acids. Per the germline V gene, CDR1 is DFQATT and CDR2 is SNEGSKA (reference sequence). The V and J ends lost 3 bases and 4 bases, in that order; junction bases with no gene match: 13. This chain's CDR3 is CSARGPGLAGGRKADTQYF. In nucleotides, the CDR3 is TGCAGTGCTAGGGGACCGGGACTAGCGGGGGGGCGGAAGGCAGATACGCAGTATTTT.

This clone appeared once. The rearrangement links TRBV12-3 or TRBV12-4 to TRBJ2-7, with D perhaps TRBD1 (5 bases). Trimming cost V 8 bases and J 6 bases, with 14 bases left between them. This CDR3 contains 12 residues. For the CDR3, the DNA is TGTGCCAGCTGCTGGCAGGGCGGCGAGCAGTACTTC. Its translation is CASCWQGGEQYF.

The rearrangement joins TRBV12-3 or TRBV12-4 to TRBJ2-6; unclear D gene. Trimming stripped 4 bases from V and 1 base from J, with 5 bases between. CDR3 size: 14 residues. Written as DNA, the CDR3 is TGTGCCAGCAGTTACGGTTCTGGGGCCAACGTCCTGACTTTC. It yields the protein CASSYGSGANVLTF.

Details on this clone: One junction end disagrees with the germline gene, perhaps due to a read error. The chain recombines TRBV25-1 with TRBJ1-3; D call uncertain. Germline lookup yields CDR1 MGHDK and CDR2 SYGVNS. This CDR3 contains 12 residues. The chain's CDR3 is CAISETGYTIYF. DNA of the CDR3: TGTGCCATCAGTGAAACGGGTTACACCATATATTTT.

The sample holds a few counts of this clone. V usage is TRBV2 and J usage is TRBJ2-5; TRBD1 might be the D (5 bases). The V gene lost 5 bases and the J gene lost 5 bases, with 12 bases spanning the gap. In germline, CDR1 is SNHLY, CDR2 FYNNEI. This CDR3 contains 13 residues. The CDR3 here is CASSKGIEETQYF. The CDR3 region has the DNA TGTGCCAGCAGTAAGGGGATTGAGGAGACCCAGTACTTC. The variable domain in full, completed from reference TRBV2 and TRBJ2-5, reads EPEVTQTPSHQVTQMGQEVILRCVPISNHLYFYWYRQILGQKVEFLVSFYNNEISEKSEIFDDQFSVERPDGSNFTLKIRSTKLEDSAMYFCASSKGIEETQYFGPGTRLLVL.

There are a few counts of this clone. The chain has TRBV28 and TRBJ1-1, with D perhaps TRBD1 (5 bases). CDR1 is MDHEN and CDR2 is SYDVKM in the germline V gene. CDR3 length: 12 residues. Deletions cut 6 bases from V and 8 bases from J, with 13 bases between. The CDR3 nucleotides are TGTGCCAGCAGGAAGTGGGGCACAGAAGCTTTCTTT. Its protein is CASRKWGTEAFF. Variable domain in full (rest from reference TRBV28 and TRBJ1-1): DVKVTQSSRYLVKRTGEKVFLECVQDMDHENMFWYRQDPGLGLRLIYFSYDVKMKEKGDIPEGYSVSREKKERFSLILESASTNQTSMYLCASRKWGTEAFFGQGTRLTVV.

This clone appeared a few times. This rearrangement joins TRBV28 to TRBJ2-7; possible D gene TRBD1, 6 bases. The CDR3 totals 15 residues. Trimming stripped 6 bases from V and 6 bases from J, with 21 bases between. Looked up from germline, CDR1 is MDHEN and CDR2 is SYDVKM. This chain's CDR3 is CASRSGARGNSEQYF. DNA of the CDR3: TGTGCCAGCAGGTCCGGGGCGAGGGGGAATAGCGAGCAGTACTTC.

The chain employs TRBV2 and TRBJ2-7; D not resolved. This CDR3 is built from 11 residues. V was shortened by 2 bases and J by 6 bases, with 5 bases between the two germline ends. Per germline, CDR1 SNHLY and CDR2 FYNNEI. The CDR3 spells CASSEMGEQYF. CDR3 bases: TGTGCCAGCAGTGAAATGGGCGAGCAGTACTTC.

There are a few counts of this clone. The CDR3 is CASSSWNEQFF. The CDR3 DNA reads TGTGCCAGCAGTTCTTGGAATGAGCAGTTCTTC. This chain connects TRBV28 to TRBJ2-1; D gene ambiguous. The CDR3 is 11 amino acids. Germline CDR1 and CDR2: MDHEN and SYDVKM. The V and J ends lost 4 bases and 7 bases respectively, with 5 bases between them.

This clone was detected only a few times. The chain is built from TRBV6-1 and TRBJ2-3; a possible D gene is TRBD2 (5 bases). The V gene lost 6 bases and the J gene lost 0 bases, with 7 bases spanning the gap. CDR1 and CDR2 from the germline V gene are MNHNS and SASEGT. This CDR3 is built from 13 residues. CDR3 loop: CASRTTSTDTQYF. CDR3 bases: TGTGCCAGCAGGACTACTAGCACAGATACGCAGTATTTT.

CDR3 amino acids: CASSLARGSPLHF. The CDR3 DNA reads as TGTGCCAGCAGTTTAGCGCGGGGATCACCCCTCCACTTT. This sequence joins TRBV12-3 or TRBV12-4 and TRBJ1-6; the D is unclear. Trimming stripped 0 bases from V and 10 bases from J, with 7 bases between. There are 13 residues in the CDR3.

The V gene is TRBV12-3 or TRBV12-4, the J gene TRBJ1-1; weak D call: TRBD1 (5 bases). This CDR3 comprises 12 residues. The V gene lost 4 bases and the J gene lost 4 bases, with 7 bases spanning the gap. In DNA, the CDR3 is TGTGCCAGCAGTTGGGGGGTCACTGAAGCTTTCTTT. It is translated as CASSWGVTEAFF.

This clone showed up many times. The CDR3 sequence: CASSLGLASETQYF. The CDR3 region has the DNA TGTGCCAGCAGTTTAGGACTAGCGAGCGAGACCCAGTACTTC. The J gene is TRBJ2-5, the V gene TRBV27, with TRBD2 identical over 9 bases. Germline-derived CDR1 and CDR2 are MNHEY and SMNVEV (reference sequence). The CDR3 totals 14 residues. J was trimmed by 5 bases and V by 2 bases; bases with no gene match: 3.

The rearrangement links TRBV6-1 to TRBJ2-2; 7 bases fit TRBD1. The CDR3 spans 14 residues. Germline V CDR1 and CDR2: MNHNS, SASEGT. V shed 7 bases and J 0 bases; nucleotides not matched to a gene: 2. The CDR3 sequence: CASTTGTNTGELFF. CDR3 coding DNA: TGTGCCAGCACGACAGGGACGAACACCGGGGAGCTGTTTTTT.

V and J are TRBV6-2 or TRBV6-3 and TRBJ2-2; TRBD2 matches 12 bases. V was clipped by 7 bases and J by 4 bases; unmatched bases: 4. The germline CDR1 and CDR2 sequences are MNHEY and SVGEGT. This CDR3 contains 15 residues. DNA of the CDR3: TGTGCCAGCACCAAGGGACTAGCGGGCACCGGGGAGCTGTTTTTT. It codes for CASTKGLAGTGELFF.

The V call is TRBV27, the J call TRBJ1-2; D is possibly TRBD1 (5 bases). The CDR3 extends over 14 amino acids. V shed 3 bases and J shed 5 bases, with 13 bases lying between them. CDR1 and CDR2 (germline): MNHEY, SMNVEV (reference sequence). DNA for the CDR3: TGTGCCAGCAGTTTGGGACCGGCACCATATGGCTACACCTTC. This sequence encodes CASSLGPAPYGYTF.

This clone was seen ten or more times. The V and J genes are TRBV7-2 and TRBJ2-5, with TRBD2 matching over 8 bases. The junction had 13 bases not matched to a gene; V was cut back by 8 bases and J by 5 bases. Germline assignment: CDR1 SGHTA and CDR2 FQGNSA. The CDR3 sequence is 15 residues long. CDR3 protein: CASAGGRTPLETQYF. CDR3 sequence (DNA): TGTGCCAGCGCGGGGGGCCGTACACCTCTGGAGACCCAGTACTTC.

Only a few counts were recorded for this clone. The chain is built from TRBV28 and TRBJ2-7; no definite D call. Germline V gene sequence: CDR1 MDHEN, CDR2 SYDVKM. Trimming cost V 7 bases and J 0 bases, with 19 bases left between them. The CDR3 runs 16 residues. The chain's CDR3 is CASTTPKATSSYEQYF. DNA of the CDR3: TGTGCCAGCACCACACCCAAAGCCACCAGCTCCTACGAGCAGTACTTC.

This clone came up once. The chain links TRBV6-2 or TRBV6-3 to TRBJ1-2, with a tentative D call TRBD1 (6 bases). This CDR3 spans 12 amino acids. CDR1 and CDR2 from the germline V gene are MNHEY and SVGEGT. V was clipped by 5 bases and J by 14 bases, with 18 bases between them. In DNA, the CDR3 is TGTGCCAGCAGTCCCCTCCTGCAGGGGATAACCTTC. Encoded protein: CASSPLLQGITF.

V gene TRBV15 combines with J gene TRBJ2-3; 9 bases are a match to TRBD2. Germline CDR1 is LNHNV and CDR2 is YYDKDF (reference sequence). J was trimmed by 1 base and V by 0 bases; bases with no gene match: 5. This CDR3 has 17 amino acids. In DNA, the CDR3 is TGTGCCACCAGCAGAGAAGGGGCGGGAGGGCGCACAGATACGCAGTATTTT. It encodes CATSREGAGGRTDTQYF.

The chain has TRBV6-1 and TRBJ1-5; a weak D match, TRBD1 (5 bases). Trimming removed 3 bases from V and 1 base from J, with 13 bases in between. Germline CDR1 reads MNHNS; CDR2 reads SASEGT. The CDR3 loop spans 16 amino acids. CDR3 amino acids: CASSDLRGGSNQPQHF. As DNA, the CDR3 is TGTGCCAGCAGTGATTTAAGGGGAGGGAGCAATCAGCCCCAGCATTTT.